This paragraph reports one T cell receptor beta chain. This clone came up a few times. Its target antigen remains unknown. Base qualities are not provided; no much larger clone lies one nucleotide away. These data are taken from a study of T cell responses to AZD1222 COVID-19 vaccine (dated by TCRdb to about 2021). At the level of the whole study: AZD1222 recipients with second doses at about 4 weeks or about 12 weeks were pooled, because spike-specific TCR depth and breadth did not differ between schedules. TCR sequencing was performed for fewer than 250 trial participants, of whom 200 to 210 were given two doses of AZD1222 and around 26 were given two doses of MenACWY control vaccine. Trial participants were enrolled by age into subgroups of 18-55, 56-69 and 70-plus years, and 148, 28 and 57 TCR-sequenced participants, respectively, were included in these subgroups. Broader findings and caveats from the paper: Because no day 14 peak-response samples were available, repertoires were characterized only after the peak T cell response. Participants were mostly white British, with more females than males. The authors suggested clonal diversity may have been underestimated. In the small 56-69-year group, the increase in depth fell short of significance, most likely because of low power. A significant rise in spike-specific TCR breadth and depth was observed after two AZD1222 doses relative to day 0 and relative to MenACWY recipients. The whole spike protein was spanned by vaccine-associated CD4 TCRs, and dominant responses were seen in regions 160-218 and 743-854. Only five to seven AZD1222 recipients were SARS-CoV-2 seropositive at baseline, limiting conclusions about previously exposed vaccinees. Nearly half of unique spike-specific TCRs reportedly recognized epitopes outside regions mutated in the B.1.351 and B.1.1.7 variants.

Spanning cysteine to phenylalanine, the CDR3 consists of 15 amino acids. Left in the record is the CDR3 DNA by itself, 45 bases read in frame from the first base. Via the germline V gene, CDR1 is MDHEN and CDR2 SYDVKM. V loses 5 bases at its end and J loses 7 bases; junction bases beyond the gene matches: 12. This sample's time point label indicates: baseline before first vaccination. Samples from vaccinated people were obtained from the UK trials COV001 and COV002, which included a single-blind randomized controlled phase 2/3 trial of AZD1222 (ChAdOx1 nCoV-19) in healthy adults. Trial participant PBMC samples were collected at day 0 and day 28 after the second dose for TCRbeta chain sequencing. The CDR3 regions of human TCRbeta chains were analyzed by immunosequencing. In the authors' own workflow: TCRs in the repertoires were compared against a reference library of SARS-CoV-2-specific TCRs that had been generated with the MIRA antigen-specificity platform. Breadth was defined as the fraction of unique TCRs that were SARS-CoV-2-associated. Depth was defined as the fraction of total T cells that were SARS-CoV-2-associated. Using the MIRA data, each spike-specific TCR was assigned both to the spike region to which the TCR was reactive and to a CD4 or CD8 class. Log10-transformed breadth and depth values were compared by one-way ANOVA with Sidak's multiple comparisons tests. Entries here come from immuneACCESS through TCRdb and include only in-frame sequences with V and J called. Some clones fail to appear in such tables; in the studies checked, an unresolved V gene covers under half of the shortfall, and the cause of the remainder is unknown. V and J calls and clone size are as listed in that table; D and trimming were resolved from the DNA. Here the sample has around 150,000 clones; approximately 88% occur a single time. Jointly, the top ten make up approximately 4% of the sample.

The input for sequencing was peripheral blood, taken on day 0 of AZD1222 vaccination. This receptor was taken from an adult in good health. Here the chain combines TRBV28 and TRBJ1-2; 8 of the junction bases match TRBD1. The DNA is TGTGCCAGCAGTCCCCGAAGCAGGGGGCAGGGTGGCTACACCTTC. Its translation reads: CASSPRSRGQGGYTF.